One and the same sample provided the 2 T cell receptor beta chains below, sequenced in a study of T cells after yellow fever vaccination. TCRdb reanalysed the 5' RACE reads using MiXCR and keeps one entry per CDR3 protein. The table has about 630,000 distinct CDR3 sequences, approximately 13% seen once; the top ten hold around 14%. This material consisted of PBMCs, taken on the day of the yellow fever booster vaccination. All receptors come from a man aged 30 to 45 who received the YFV17D yellow fever vaccine.

V is TRBV10-3 and J is TRBJ1-1; D ambiguous. This CDR3 contains 15 residues. The V gene's germline CDR1 is ENHRY and CDR2 SYGVKD. Trimming stripped 6 bases from V and 3 bases from J, with 17 bases between. CDR3 in amino acids: CAISGPDGVDTEAFF. The CDR3 nucleotides are TGTGCCATCAGCGGACCCGACGGGGTGGACACTGAAGCTTTCTTT.

This rearrangement joins TRBV24-1 to TRBJ1-5, with D maybe TRBD1 (5 bases). Trimming shortened V by 2 bases and J by 1 base, and 11 bases separated the two germline ends. The CDR3 spans 16 residues. Germline values: CDR1 KGHDR, CDR2 SFDVKD. Here the CDR3 reads CATSDSSGTSNQPQHF. The CDR3 DNA follows: TGTGCCACCAGTGATTCATCCGGGACGAGCAATCAGCCCCAGCATTTT.